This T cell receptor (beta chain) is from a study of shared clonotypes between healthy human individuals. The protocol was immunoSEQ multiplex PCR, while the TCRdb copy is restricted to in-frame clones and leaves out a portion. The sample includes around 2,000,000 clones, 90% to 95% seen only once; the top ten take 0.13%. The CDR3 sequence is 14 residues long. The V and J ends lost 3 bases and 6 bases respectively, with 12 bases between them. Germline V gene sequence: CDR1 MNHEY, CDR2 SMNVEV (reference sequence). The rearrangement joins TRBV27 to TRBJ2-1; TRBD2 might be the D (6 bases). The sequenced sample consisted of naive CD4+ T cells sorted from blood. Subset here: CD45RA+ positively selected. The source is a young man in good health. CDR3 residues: CASSFGGGGNEQFF. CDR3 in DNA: TGTGCCAGCAGTTTTGGGGGAGGAGGCAATGAGCAGTTCTTC.